Listed here is a single T cell receptor beta chain. The record originates from a study of OX40 agonist ivuxolimab in advanced cancers. Study summary: Patients with prior anti-PD-1, anti-PD-L1 or anti-CTLA-4 therapy were eligible; approximately 37% had some. Of the patients, three showed partial responses, one with hepatocellular carcinoma and two with cutaneous melanoma.

The J segment lost 8 bases and the V segment lost 4 bases, leaving 9 bases of the junction unmatched. The V gene's germline CDR1 is MNHEY and CDR2 SMNVEV (reference sequence). The length of the CDR3 is 16 residues. The repertoire was sequenced with immunoSEQ multiplex PCR; TCRdb's copy has only in-frame clones and lacks some. The sample comprises tens of thousands of clones, about 88% of which are singletons, and approximately 0.67% rests with the top ten. The sample consisted of CD4+ or CD8+ T cells sorted from blood, taken in a trial of the OX40 agonist ivuxolimab. The rearrangement uses TRBV27 and TRBJ2-7, with TRBD2 matching 15 bases. This receptor was taken from an adult with an advanced solid tumor such as melanoma, head and neck, liver or kidney cancer. The CDR3 DNA reads TGTGCCAGCAGTTCCCCCCGGACTAGCGGGAGGGCCCAGCAGTACTTC. It yields the protein CASSSPRTSGRAQQYF.